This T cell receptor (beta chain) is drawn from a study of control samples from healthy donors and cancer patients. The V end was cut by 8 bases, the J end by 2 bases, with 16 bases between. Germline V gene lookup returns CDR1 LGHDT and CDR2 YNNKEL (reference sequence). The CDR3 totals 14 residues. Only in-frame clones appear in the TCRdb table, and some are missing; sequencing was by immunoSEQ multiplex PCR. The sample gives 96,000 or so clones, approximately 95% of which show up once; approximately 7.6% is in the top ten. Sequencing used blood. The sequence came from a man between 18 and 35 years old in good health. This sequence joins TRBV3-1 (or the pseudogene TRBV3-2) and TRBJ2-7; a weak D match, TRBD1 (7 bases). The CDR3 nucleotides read TGTGCCAGCGCACCAGGGGGGCAGACCTACGAGCAGTACTTC. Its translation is CASAPGGQTYEQYF.